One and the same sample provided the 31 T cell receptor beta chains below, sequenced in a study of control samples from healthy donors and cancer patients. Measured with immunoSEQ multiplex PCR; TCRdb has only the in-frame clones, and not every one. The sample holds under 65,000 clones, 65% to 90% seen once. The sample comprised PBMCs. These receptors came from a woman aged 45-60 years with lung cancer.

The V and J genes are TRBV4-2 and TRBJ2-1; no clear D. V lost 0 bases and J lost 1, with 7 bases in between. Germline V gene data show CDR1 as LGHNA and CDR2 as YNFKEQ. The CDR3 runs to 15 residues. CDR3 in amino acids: CASSQEVSSYNEQFF. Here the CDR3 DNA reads TGTGCCAGCAGCCAAGAGGTGAGTTCCTACAATGAGCAGTTCTTC.

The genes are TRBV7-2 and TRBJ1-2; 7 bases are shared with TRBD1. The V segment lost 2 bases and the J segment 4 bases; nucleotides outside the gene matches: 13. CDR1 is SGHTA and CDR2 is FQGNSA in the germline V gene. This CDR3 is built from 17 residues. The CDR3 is CASSLPGVTGTVYGYTF. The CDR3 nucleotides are TGTGCCAGCAGCTTACCCGGGGTGACAGGGACGGTCTATGGCTACACCTTC.

The CDR3 region is CASRKGGTEAFF. CDR3 sequence (DNA): TGCGCCAGCAGGAAAGGAGGCACTGAAGCTTTCTTT. The chain joins TRBV10-2 to TRBJ1-1; D not resolved. The V end was cut by 6 bases, the J end by 4 bases, with 9 bases between. CDR1 and CDR2 (germline): WSHSY, SAAADI. The CDR3 runs to 12 residues.

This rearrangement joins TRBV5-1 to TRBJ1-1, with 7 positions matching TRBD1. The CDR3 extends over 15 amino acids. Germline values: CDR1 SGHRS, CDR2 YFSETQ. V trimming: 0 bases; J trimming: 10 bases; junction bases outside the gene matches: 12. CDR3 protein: CASSLVIRGADGAFF. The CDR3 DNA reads TGCGCCAGCAGCTTGGTGATCAGGGGGGCGGATGGAGCTTTCTTT.

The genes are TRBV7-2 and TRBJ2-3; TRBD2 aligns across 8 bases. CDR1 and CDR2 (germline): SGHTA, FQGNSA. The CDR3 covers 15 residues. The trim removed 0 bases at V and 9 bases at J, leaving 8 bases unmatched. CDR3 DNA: TGTGCCAGCAGCTTAGCTCCGGGACTAGTGGGAACGCAGTATTTT. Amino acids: CASSLAPGLVGTQYF. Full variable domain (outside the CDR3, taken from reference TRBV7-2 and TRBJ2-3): GAGVSQSPSNKVTEKGKDVELRCDPISGHTALYWYRQSLGQGLEFLIYFQGNSAPDKSGLPSDRFSAERTGGSVSTLTIQRTQQEDSAVYLCASSLAPGLVGTQYFGPGTRLTVL.

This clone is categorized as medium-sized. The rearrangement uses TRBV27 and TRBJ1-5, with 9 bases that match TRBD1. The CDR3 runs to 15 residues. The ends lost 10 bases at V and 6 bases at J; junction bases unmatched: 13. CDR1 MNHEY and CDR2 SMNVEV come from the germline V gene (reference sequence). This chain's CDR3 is CATATSTGGSQPQHF. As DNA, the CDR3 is TGTGCCACCGCCACTTCGACAGGGGGAAGTCAGCCCCAGCATTTT.

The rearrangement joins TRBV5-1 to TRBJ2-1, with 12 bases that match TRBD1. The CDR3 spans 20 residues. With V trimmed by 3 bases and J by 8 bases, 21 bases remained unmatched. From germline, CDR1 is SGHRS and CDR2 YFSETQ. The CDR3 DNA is TGCGCCAGCAGCTCGACCGGGACAGGGGGCGCTTGGACCCTCGCACATGAGCAGTTCTTC. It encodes CASSSTGTGGAWTLAHEQFF.

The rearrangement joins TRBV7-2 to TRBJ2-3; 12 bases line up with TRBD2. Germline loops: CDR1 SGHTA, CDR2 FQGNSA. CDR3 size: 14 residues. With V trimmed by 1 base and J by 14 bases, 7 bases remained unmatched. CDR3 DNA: TGTGCCAGCAGCTTAGAGGCTAGCGGGGGGGTCTTGTATTTT. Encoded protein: CASSLEASGGVLYF.

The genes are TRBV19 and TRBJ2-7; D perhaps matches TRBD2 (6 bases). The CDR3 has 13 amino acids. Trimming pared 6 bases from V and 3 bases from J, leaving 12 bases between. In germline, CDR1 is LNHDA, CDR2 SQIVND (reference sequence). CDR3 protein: CASSPGLSYEQYF. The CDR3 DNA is TGTGCCAGTAGCCCGGGACTCAGCTACGAGCAGTACTTC.

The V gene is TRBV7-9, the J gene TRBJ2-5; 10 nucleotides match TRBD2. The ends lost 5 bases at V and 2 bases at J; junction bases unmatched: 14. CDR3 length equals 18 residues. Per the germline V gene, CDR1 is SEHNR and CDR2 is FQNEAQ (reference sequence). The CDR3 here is CASSPLAGEPLAQETQYF. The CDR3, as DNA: TGTGCCAGCAGCCCGCTAGCGGGGGAGCCTCTGGCGCAAGAGACCCAGTACTTC.

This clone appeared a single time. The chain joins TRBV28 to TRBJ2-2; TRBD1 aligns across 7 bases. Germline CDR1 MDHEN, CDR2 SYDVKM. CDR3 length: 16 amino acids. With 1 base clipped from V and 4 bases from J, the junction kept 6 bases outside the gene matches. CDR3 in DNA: TGTGCCAGCAGTTTATATAGGGGGCAAAGCACCGGGGAGCTGTTTTTT. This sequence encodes CASSLYRGQSTGELFF.

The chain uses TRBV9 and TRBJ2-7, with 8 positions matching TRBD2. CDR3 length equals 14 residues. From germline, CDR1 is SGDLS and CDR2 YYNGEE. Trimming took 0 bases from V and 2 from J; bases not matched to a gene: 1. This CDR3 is CASSVAGGTYEQYF. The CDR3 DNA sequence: TGTGCCAGCAGCGTAGCGGGGGGGACCTACGAGCAGTACTTC.

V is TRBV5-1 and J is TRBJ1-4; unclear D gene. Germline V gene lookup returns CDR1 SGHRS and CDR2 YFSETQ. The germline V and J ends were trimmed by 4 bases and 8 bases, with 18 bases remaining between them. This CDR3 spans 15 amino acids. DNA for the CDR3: TGCGCCAGCAGCCGGGTTGGAAGGAGAGGGGAAAAACTGTTTTTT. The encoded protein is CASSRVGRRGEKLFF.

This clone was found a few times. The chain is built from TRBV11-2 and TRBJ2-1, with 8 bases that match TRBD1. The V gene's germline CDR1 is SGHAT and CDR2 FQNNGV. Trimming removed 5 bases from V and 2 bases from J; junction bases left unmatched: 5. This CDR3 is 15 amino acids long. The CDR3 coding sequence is TGTGCCAGCAGCCCCCGGACAGGGACCTACAATGAGCAGTTCTTC. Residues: CASSPRTGTYNEQFF.

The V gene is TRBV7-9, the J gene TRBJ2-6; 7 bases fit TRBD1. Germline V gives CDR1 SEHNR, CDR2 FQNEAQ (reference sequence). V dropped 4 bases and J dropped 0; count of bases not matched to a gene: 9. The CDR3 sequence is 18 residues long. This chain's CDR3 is CASSSKTGPSSGANVLTF. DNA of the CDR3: TGTGCCAGCAGCTCTAAGACAGGGCCAAGCTCTGGGGCCAACGTCCTGACTTTC.

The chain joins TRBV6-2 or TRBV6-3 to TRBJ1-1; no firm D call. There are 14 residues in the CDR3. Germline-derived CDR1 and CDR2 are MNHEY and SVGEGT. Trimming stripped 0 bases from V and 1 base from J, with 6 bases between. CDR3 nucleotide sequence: TGTGCCAGCAGTTACTCGTTGGGGAACACTGAAGCTTTCTTT. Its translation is CASSYSLGNTEAFF.

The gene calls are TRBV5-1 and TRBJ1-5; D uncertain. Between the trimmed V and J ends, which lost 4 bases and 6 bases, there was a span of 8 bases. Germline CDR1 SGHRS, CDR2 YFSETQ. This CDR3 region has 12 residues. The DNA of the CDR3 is TGCGCCAGCAGCCAGGAGGGTCAGCCCCAGCATTTT. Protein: CASSQEGQPQHF.

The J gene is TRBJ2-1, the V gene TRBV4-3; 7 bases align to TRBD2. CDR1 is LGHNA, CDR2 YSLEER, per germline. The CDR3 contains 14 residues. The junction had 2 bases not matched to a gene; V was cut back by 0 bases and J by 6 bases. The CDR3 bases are TGCGCCAGCAGCCAAGAACTAGCGTTCAATGAGCAGTTCTTC. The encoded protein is CASSQELAFNEQFF.

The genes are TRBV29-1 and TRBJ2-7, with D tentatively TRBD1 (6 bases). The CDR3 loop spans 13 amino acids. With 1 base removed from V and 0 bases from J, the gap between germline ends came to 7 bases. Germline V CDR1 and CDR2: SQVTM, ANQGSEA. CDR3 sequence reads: CSVEVDSSYEQYF. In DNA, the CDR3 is TGCAGCGTTGAAGTGGACAGCTCCTACGAGCAGTACTTC.

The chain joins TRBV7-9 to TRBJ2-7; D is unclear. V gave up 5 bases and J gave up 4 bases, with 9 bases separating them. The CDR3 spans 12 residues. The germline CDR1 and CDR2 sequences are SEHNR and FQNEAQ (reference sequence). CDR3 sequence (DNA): TGTGCCAGCAGCCCTCACCTATACGAGCAGTACTTC. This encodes CASSPHLYEQYF.

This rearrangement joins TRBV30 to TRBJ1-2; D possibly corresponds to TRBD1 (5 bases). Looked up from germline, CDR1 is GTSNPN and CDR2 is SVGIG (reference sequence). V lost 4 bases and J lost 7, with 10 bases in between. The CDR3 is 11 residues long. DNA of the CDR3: TGTGCCTGGACAGCAGGGACTGGCTACACCTTC. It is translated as CAWTAGTGYTF.

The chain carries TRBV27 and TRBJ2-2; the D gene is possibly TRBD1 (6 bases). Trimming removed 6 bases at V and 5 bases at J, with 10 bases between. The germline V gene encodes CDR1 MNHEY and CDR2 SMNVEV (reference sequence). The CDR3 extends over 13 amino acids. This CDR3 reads CASRRTATGELFF. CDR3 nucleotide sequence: TGTGCCAGCAGGAGGACAGCAACCGGGGAGCTGTTTTTT.

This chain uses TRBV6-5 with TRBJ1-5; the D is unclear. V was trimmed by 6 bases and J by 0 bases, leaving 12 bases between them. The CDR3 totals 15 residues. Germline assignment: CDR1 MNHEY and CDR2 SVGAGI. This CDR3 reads CASSPAAYSNQPQHF. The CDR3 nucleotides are TGTGCCAGCAGCCCCGCGGCTTATAGCAATCAGCCCCAGCATTTT.

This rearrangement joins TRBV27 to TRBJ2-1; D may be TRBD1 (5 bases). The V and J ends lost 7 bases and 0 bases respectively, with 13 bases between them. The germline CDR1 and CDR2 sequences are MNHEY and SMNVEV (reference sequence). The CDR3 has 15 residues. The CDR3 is CASTKGVSSYNEQFF. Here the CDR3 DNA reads TGTGCCAGCACCAAAGGGGTGAGCTCCTACAATGAGCAGTTCTTC.

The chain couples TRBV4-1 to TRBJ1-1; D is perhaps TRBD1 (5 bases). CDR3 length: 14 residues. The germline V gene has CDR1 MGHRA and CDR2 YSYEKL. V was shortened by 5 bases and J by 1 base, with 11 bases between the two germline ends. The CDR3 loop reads CASSRTGTNTEAFF. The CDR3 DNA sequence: TGCGCCAGCAGCAGAACTGGGACGAACACTGAAGCTTTCTTT.

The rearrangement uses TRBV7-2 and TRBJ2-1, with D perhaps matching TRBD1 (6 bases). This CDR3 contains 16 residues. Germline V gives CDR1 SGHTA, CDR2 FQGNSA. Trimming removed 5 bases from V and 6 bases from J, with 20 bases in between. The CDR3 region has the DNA TGTGCCAGCAGCCGCAAGGTTGGGGGCATGGGCAATGAGCAGTTCTTC. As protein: CASSRKVGGMGNEQFF.

Here the CDR3 DNA reads TGTGCCAGCAGCCCCTGGGACTCCCCGGGCTATGGCTACACCTTC. Residues: CASSPWDSPGYGYTF. The genes are TRBV7-2 and TRBJ1-2; TRBD1 is a possible D gene (5 bases). The length of the CDR3 is 15 residues. Germline V CDR1 and CDR2: SGHTA, FQGNSA. The V gene lost 5 bases and the J gene lost 4 bases, with 17 bases spanning the gap.

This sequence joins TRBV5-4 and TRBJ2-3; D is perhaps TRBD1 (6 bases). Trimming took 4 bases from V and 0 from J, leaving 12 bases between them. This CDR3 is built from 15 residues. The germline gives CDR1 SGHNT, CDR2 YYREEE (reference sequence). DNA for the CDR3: TGTGCCAGCAGCCCTGACAGGACTAGCACAGATACGCAGTATTTT. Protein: CASSPDRTSTDTQYF.

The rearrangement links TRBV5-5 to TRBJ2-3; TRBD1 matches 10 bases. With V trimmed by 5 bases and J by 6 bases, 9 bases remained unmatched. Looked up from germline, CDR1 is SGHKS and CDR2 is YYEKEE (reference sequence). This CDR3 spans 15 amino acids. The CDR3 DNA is TGTGCCAGCAGTTTCGGCCGGACAGGGGGTGATACGCAGTATTTT. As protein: CASSFGRTGGDTQYF.

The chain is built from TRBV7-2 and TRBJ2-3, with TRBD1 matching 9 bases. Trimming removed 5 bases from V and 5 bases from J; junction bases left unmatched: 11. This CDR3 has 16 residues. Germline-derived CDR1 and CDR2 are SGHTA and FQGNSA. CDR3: CASSTDRGVRGDTQYF. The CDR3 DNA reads TGTGCCAGCAGCACCGACAGGGGGGTTCGGGGAGATACGCAGTATTTT.

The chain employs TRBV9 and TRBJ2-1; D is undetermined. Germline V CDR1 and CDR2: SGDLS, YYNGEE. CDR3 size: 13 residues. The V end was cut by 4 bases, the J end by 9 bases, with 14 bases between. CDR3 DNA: TGTGCCAGCAGCCAAGCTGAGGCGACTGAGCAGTTCTTC. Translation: CASSQAEATEQFF.